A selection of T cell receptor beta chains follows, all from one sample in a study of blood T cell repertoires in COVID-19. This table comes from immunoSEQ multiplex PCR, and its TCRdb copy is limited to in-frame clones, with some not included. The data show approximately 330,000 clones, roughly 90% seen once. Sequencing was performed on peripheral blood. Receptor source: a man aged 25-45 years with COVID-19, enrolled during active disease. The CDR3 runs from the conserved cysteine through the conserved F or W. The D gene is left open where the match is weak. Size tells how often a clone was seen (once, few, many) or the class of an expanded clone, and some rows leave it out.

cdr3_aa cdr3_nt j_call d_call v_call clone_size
CASSQPQEANYGYTF TGCGCCAGCAGCCAACCACAGGAAGCTAACTATGGCTACACCTTC TRBJ1-2 NA TRBV4-3 once
CASSSARTYLDGGETQYF TGCGCCAGCAGTTCGGCGAGAACCTACCTAGACGGGGGTGAGACCCAGTACTTC TRBJ2-5 NA TRBV5-1 NA
CSVDSSTETQYF TGCAGCGTTGATTCTAGCACAGAGACCCAGTACTTC TRBJ2-5 NA TRBV29-1 NA
CASSLAWTGSGHEQYF TGTGCCAGCAGCTTGGCCTGGACAGGGTCGGGGCACGAGCAGTACTTC TRBJ2-7 TRBD1 TRBV5-8 NA
CASSLSGGSYNSPLHF TGTGCCAGCAGCCTTAGTGGAGGCTCCTATAATTCACCCCTCCACTTT TRBJ1-6 NA TRBV7-6 once
CASSYQRRGNEKLFF TGTGCCAGCAGTTATCAGAGGCGGGGTAATGAAAAACTGTTTTTT TRBJ1-4 NA TRBV6-5 NA
CASSLLGTTSGRASYEQYF TGTGCCAGCAGTTTACTGGGGACAACTAGCGGGAGAGCGTCCTACGAGCAGTACTTC TRBJ2-7 TRBD2 TRBV28 NA
CASGASFHIQYF TGTGCCAGTGGGGCCTCTTTCCACATTCAGTACTTC TRBJ2-4 NA TRBV28 NA
CASSIFRQGWTKNIQYF TGTGCCAGTAGTATTTTCAGACAGGGCTGGACCAAAAACATTCAGTACTTC TRBJ2-4 TRBD1 TRBV19 NA
CASSSDRGSQPQHF TGTGCCAGCAGTTCCGACAGGGGCAGTCAGCCCCAGCATTTT TRBJ1-5 TRBD1 TRBV7-8 NA
CASSYSMAGYTIYF TGTGCCAGCAGTTACTCGATGGCAGGATACACCATATATTTT TRBJ1-3 NA TRBV6-5 NA
CASRGGTMNTEAFF TGTGCCAGCAGGGGGGGAACCATGAACACTGAAGCTTTCTTT TRBJ1-1 NA TRBV6-6 NA
CASSLAADTQYF TGTGCCAGCAGCTTAGCAGCAGATACGCAGTATTTT TRBJ2-3 NA TRBV11-2 NA
CASSPQTGLRNSPLHF TGTGCCAGCTCTCCCCAGACAGGGCTCCGGAATTCACCCCTCCACTTT TRBJ1-6 TRBD1 TRBV18 few
CASSPLTSGTTGELFF TGCGCCAGCAGCCCGCTGACTAGCGGAACGACCGGGGAGCTGTTTTTT TRBJ2-2 TRBD2 TRBV5-1 NA
CASSLELAGGSIFNEQFF TGCGCCAGCAGCTTGGAACTAGCGGGGGGGTCCATTTTCAATGAGCAGTTCTTC TRBJ2-1 TRBD2 TRBV5-1 NA
CASSQKGASGNTIYF TGTGCCAGCAGCCAAAAGGGGGCCTCTGGAAACACCATATATTTT TRBJ1-3 TRBD1 TRBV3-1/TRBV3-2 NA
CASSVAGRGANEKLFF TGTGCCAGCAGCGTAGCAGGCAGGGGAGCTAATGAAAAACTGTTTTTT TRBJ1-4 NA TRBV9 NA
CASSPQGQPTYEQYF TGTGCCAGCTCACCCCAGGGACAGCCAACCTACGAGCAGTACTTC TRBJ2-7 TRBD1 TRBV18 once